These T cell receptor beta chains were read from a single sample in a study of blood T cell repertoires in COVID-19. Only in-frame clones appear in the TCRdb table, and some are missing; sequencing was by immunoSEQ multiplex PCR. The sample includes a few hundred thousand clones, about 80% seen only once; the top ten take roughly 3.6%. Source material: PBMCs or T cells enriched from blood (not recorded which). All receptors come from a man aged 50 to 59 who had recovered from COVID-19. Both conserved end residues are part of each CDR3. A D gene is named only where the DNA matches it firmly. Not all rows give a size; the values are once, few, many and, for expanded clones, a class.

j_call,v_call,clone_size,d_call,cdr3_nt,cdr3_aa
TRBJ2-5,TRBV19,NA,NA,TGTGCCAGTAGTTCCGGGGGACGAGAGACCCAGTACTTC,CASSSGGRETQYF
TRBJ1-5,TRBV21-1,NA,NA,TGTGCCAGGCACTGGACAGGGAGCAATCAGCCCCAGCATTTT,CARHWTGSNQPQHF
TRBJ1-3,TRBV20-1,NA,NA,TGCAGTGCTAGTCCCAGAAGAAACACCATATATTTT,CSASPRRNTIYF
TRBJ1-1,TRBV11-2,NA,TRBD1,TGTGCCAGCTCATCATCGGACAGGGCGAACACTGAAGCTTTCTTT,CASSSSDRANTEAFF
TRBJ1-4,TRBV7-8,NA,NA,TGTGCCAGCAGCTTAGGAGTGGATGAAAAACTGTTTTTT,CASSLGVDEKLFF
TRBJ1-5,TRBV7-2,NA,TRBD1,TGTGCCAGCAGCATCCATGCCACAGGGGGCCATCAGCCCCAGCATTTT,CASSIHATGGHQPQHF
TRBJ1-2,TRBV6-5,once,NA,TGTGCCAGCAGTTTACAGGCAGGGGAGTCTGGCTACACCTTC,CASSLQAGESGYTF
TRBJ1-5,TRBV6-1,NA,NA,TGTGCCAGCAGTGAAGACAGTTATCAGCCCCAGCATTTT,CASSEDSYQPQHF
TRBJ2-5,TRBV9,NA,NA,TGTGCCAGCAGCCCTCGACCGACTAGCCAAGAGACCCAGTACTTC,CASSPRPTSQETQYF
TRBJ2-5,TRBV7-9,NA,TRBD1,TGTGCCAGCAGCGAATTCCAGGGGGCGGAGGAGACCCAGTACTTC,CASSEFQGAEETQYF
TRBJ2-7,TRBV5-8,NA,NA,TGTGCCAGCAGCTTACATCAGGGCTACGAGCAGTACTTC,CASSLHQGYEQYF
TRBJ1-5,TRBV28,once,NA,TGTGCCATCAGAGCTAGAGAGGGTGGCGGTCAGCCCCAGCATTTT,CAIRAREGGGQPQHF
TRBJ2-7,TRBV10-2,many,NA,TGCGCCAGCAGTCAGCAGGGAAGGTCCTACGAGCAGTACTTC,CASSQQGRSYEQYF
TRBJ1-2,TRBV5-1,once,NA,TGCGCCAGCACTGAACAGGGTCGCGGCTACACCTTC,CASTEQGRGYTF
TRBJ2-7,TRBV5-1,NA,NA,TGCGCCAGCAGCTTGGTGGGGAGCTCCTACGAGCAGTACTTC,CASSLVGSSYEQYF